Following are 12 T cell receptor beta chains from one sample sequenced in a study of cytomegalovirus exposure and HLA in healthy donors (dated by TCRdb to 2017 to 2019). Library preparation employed the immunoSEQ multiplex PCR assay. For the multiplex PCR, a mixture combining 60 forward primers for TCR Vbeta segments and 13 reverse primers for TCR Jbeta segments was used. TCRdb stores this immuneACCESS table with in-frame sequences only. Part of the clones is absent; in the studies checked, under half of the shortfall reflects unresolved V genes, and no reason is known for the rest. For this sample the table gives under 150,000 clones, of which 65% to 85% were detected only once. The top ten hold less than 3% of the sample. The sequenced sample consisted of PBMCs. The receptors were sampled from a male donor in good health and CMV-seronegative.

This chain connects TRBV4-1 to TRBJ2-2, with TRBD2 matching over 8 bases. There are 16 residues in the CDR3. Germline CDR1 and CDR2: MGHRA and YSYEKL. The J segment lost 5 bases and the V segment lost 4 bases, leaving 9 bases of the junction unmatched. The CDR3 region is CASSPSGRQETGELFF. DNA for the CDR3: TGCGCCAGCAGCCCAAGCGGGAGACAAGAGACCGGGGAGCTGTTTTTT.

V is TRBV2 and J is TRBJ2-1; 9 nucleotides agree with TRBD2. The CDR3 is 15 amino acids. In germline, CDR1 is SNHLY, CDR2 FYNNEI. With V trimmed by 4 bases and J by 2 bases, 3 bases remained unmatched. The CDR3 DNA follows: TGTGCCAGCAGTGTAGCGGGAGCGGCCTACAATGAGCAGTTCTTC. Its translation: CASSVAGAAYNEQFF.

Only a few counts were recorded for this clone. This chain links TRBV10-3 with TRBJ2-1, with TRBD1 matching 11 bases. Losses at the gene ends were 3 bases for V and 7 bases for J; bases not matched to a gene: 2. The length of the CDR3 is 14 residues. CDR1 and CDR2 (germline): ENHRY, SYGVKD. The chain's CDR3 is CAISDGTGGNEQFF. DNA of the CDR3: TGTGCCATCAGTGATGGGACAGGGGGGAATGAGCAGTTCTTC.

The chain is built from TRBV7-2 and TRBJ2-7; a weak D match, TRBD2 (6 bases). Germline CDR1 is SGHTA and CDR2 is FQGNSA. This CDR3 has 14 residues. V was shortened by 6 bases and J by 2 bases, with 14 bases between the two germline ends. Here the CDR3 reads CASRPYGGPYEQYF. The CDR3 DNA sequence: TGTGCCAGCAGACCCTACGGGGGACCCTACGAGCAGTACTTC.

The genes are TRBV2 and TRBJ1-4; unclear D gene. This CDR3 has 14 residues. V was trimmed by 6 bases and J by 0 bases, leaving 8 bases between them. CDR1 is SNHLY and CDR2 is FYNNEI in the germline V gene. The DNA of the CDR3 is TGTGCCAGCAGAGGAGTAACAACTAATGAAAAACTGTTTTTT. Translation gives CASRGVTTNEKLFF. Using reference TRBV2 and TRBJ1-4 for the parts outside the CDR3, the full variable domain is EPEVTQTPSHQVTQMGQEVILRCVPISNHLYFYWYRQILGQKVEFLVSFYNNEISEKSEIFDDQFSVERPDGSNFTLKIRSTKLEDSAMYFCASRGVTTNEKLFFGSGTQLSVL.

In this sample, this clone turned up once. The chain has TRBV5-6 and TRBJ1-2, with a tentative D call TRBD1 (6 bases). The CDR3 is 12 amino acids. Germline V CDR1 and CDR2: SGHDT, YYEEEE. V was trimmed by 2 bases and J by 6 bases, leaving 8 bases between them. The CDR3 nucleotides are TGTGCCAGCAGCTTATCAGGGGATGGCTACACCTTC. Protein: CASSLSGDGYTF.

This chain links TRBV9 with TRBJ1-5; D gene uncertain. The CDR3 covers 13 residues. The V gene's germline CDR1 is SGDLS and CDR2 YYNGEE. Trimming left V 4 bases short and J 2 bases short, with 7 bases between. CDR3 region: CASSQSGNQPQHF. CDR3 nucleotide sequence: TGTGCCAGCAGCCAATCAGGCAATCAGCCCCAGCATTTT.

The genes are TRBV7-9 and TRBJ2-1; TRBD2 might be the D (6 bases). The V end was cut by 6 bases, the J end by 6 bases, with 21 bases between. CDR1 SEHNR and CDR2 FQNEAQ come from the germline V gene (reference sequence). The CDR3 runs to 16 residues. The CDR3 nucleotides read TGTGCCAGCAGTTTTCCGGGACGAGGACTATCCAATGAGCAGTTCTTC. Protein product: CASSFPGRGLSNEQFF.

This clone has just a few counts. This chain uses TRBV2 with TRBJ2-5, with D perhaps matching TRBD1 (5 bases). With the DNA end fitting TRBJ2-7 better, the J assignment may be wrong. The length of the CDR3 is 12 residues. Germline CDR1 and CDR2: SNHLY and FYNNEI. CDR3 residues: CASLDKPYEQYF. The CDR3 DNA reads TGTGCCAGCCTGGACAAACCCTACGAGCAGTACTTC.

This clone has only a few counts. This chain links TRBV9 with TRBJ2-2; D not certain. With 1 base removed from V and 6 bases from J, the gap between germline ends came to 4 bases. The CDR3 covers 12 residues. In germline, CDR1 is SGDLS, CDR2 YYNGEE. In nucleotides, the CDR3 is TGTGCCAGCAGCGTATATGCCGGGGAGCTGTTTTTT. This encodes CASSVYAGELFF.

This chain joins TRBV19 and TRBJ2-5; TRBD2 agrees at 9 bases. CDR3 length: 15 residues. Germline-derived CDR1 and CDR2 are LNHDA and SQIVND (reference sequence). Trimming took 5 bases from V and 5 from J; bases not matched to a gene: 9. The CDR3 is CASSWSSGSLETQYF. The DNA of the CDR3 is TGTGCCAGTAGTTGGAGTAGCGGGAGCCTGGAGACCCAGTACTTC.

The CDR3 loop is CASSQGLAFYYEQYF. The DNA for the CDR3 is TGTGCCAGCAGCCAGGGACTAGCGTTCTACTACGAGCAGTACTTC. This rearrangement joins TRBV7-2 to TRBJ2-7; 10 bases are shared with TRBD2. Germline values: CDR1 SGHTA, CDR2 FQGNSA. The CDR3 sequence is 15 residues long. V shed 5 bases and J 3 bases; nucleotides not matched to a gene: 7.